The present TCR beta chain was sequenced within a study of cytomegalovirus exposure and HLA in healthy donors. Notes on the study in general: Association with HLA alleles at 0.05 false discovery rate was found for 15,000 to 20,000 TCR beta sequences in a later analysis.

The CDR3 loop spans 15 amino acids. Germline trimming cut 4 bases from V and 4 bases from J; bases unmatched to any gene: 7. Germline V gives CDR1 SEHNR, CDR2 FQNEAQ (reference sequence). Notes on this clone: Its antigen is as yet unknown.

The PCR ran on 60 Vbeta and 13 Jbeta primers. Sequenced by immunoSEQ multiplex PCR; TCRdb stores in-frame clones only, minus some. In all, the sample yields tens of thousands of clones. Input material: PBMCs. This receptor was identified in a female donor in good health and CMV-seronegative. The rearrangement joins TRBV7-9 to TRBJ2-7; TRBD1 aligns across 10 bases. CDR3 nucleotides: TGTGCCAGCAGCTACGTGACAGGGGGCTTATACGAGCAGTACTTC. This encodes CASSYVTGGLYEQYF.